This TCR beta chain stems from a study of shared clonotypes between healthy human individuals. The J segment lost 0 bases and the V segment lost 2 bases, leaving 6 bases of the junction unmatched. The CDR3 consists of 16 residues. From germline, CDR1 is SGHAT and CDR2 FQNNGV. Naive CD8 cells, CD45RO-negative and positively selected for CCR7, excluded terminally differentiated effector memory CD45RA+ cells. Deep-level settings were used for running the assay. Each replicate PCR on the sorted subsets used about 220 ng DNA (around 30,000 T cell genomes). Data came from immunoSEQ multiplex PCR; TCRdb stores just in-frame clones and leaves some out. This table has about 2 million clones, approximately 94% appearing once.

The specimen was naive CD8+ T cells sorted from blood. This TCR derives from a man aged 18-30 years in good health. This sequence joins TRBV11-2 and TRBJ2-7; 8 nucleotides agree with TRBD2. The CDR3 region has the DNA TGTGCCAGCAGCTTATCGGGGACTAGGAGCTCCTACGAGCAGTACTTC. Translation: CASSLSGTRSSYEQYF.